The 24 T cell receptor beta chains given below trace back to one sample, sequenced in a study of cytomegalovirus exposure and HLA in healthy donors. The PCR contained 60 Vbeta and 13 Jbeta primers. Only in-frame clones appear in the TCRdb table, and some are missing; sequencing was by immunoSEQ multiplex PCR. The sample records approximately 65,000 clones, almost 70% being singletons. The sequenced sample was PBMCs. These receptors were obtained from a man aged 40-49 years in good health and CMV-seropositive.

The chain links TRBV18 to TRBJ2-7; 11 nucleotides align to TRBD2. V lost 2 bases, J lost 3 bases, and 3 bases stayed unmatched. Germline CDR1 and CDR2: KGHSH and LQKENI. The CDR3 is made up of 15 amino acids. CDR3 bases: TGTGCCAGCTCACCAACTAGCGGGAGCGTCTACGAGCAGTACTTC. Amino acid sequence: CASSPTSGSVYEQYF.

V usage is TRBV5-5 and J usage is TRBJ1-1, with a weak D call TRBD1 (5 bases). Trimming took 3 bases from V and 1 from J, leaving 13 bases between them. The CDR3 spans 15 residues. Germline lookup yields CDR1 SGHKS and CDR2 YYEKEE (reference sequence). CDR3 amino acids: CASSSFLGQNTEAFF. In DNA, the CDR3 is TGTGCCAGCAGCTCGTTTTTAGGACAGAACACTGAAGCTTTCTTT.

The chain combines TRBV13 with TRBJ2-2, with 7 positions matching TRBD1. The CDR3 length is 17 residues. V trimming: 5 bases; J trimming: 5 bases; junction bases outside the gene matches: 14. CDR1 is PRHDT and CDR2 is FYEKMQ in the germline V gene (reference sequence). CDR3 DNA: TGTGCCAGCAGCCACAACACAAACAGGGGTGGTACCGGGGAGCTGTTTTTT. Translated, it gives CASSHNTNRGGTGELFF.

J is TRBJ2-7 and V is TRBV6-1, with D possibly being TRBD2 (6 bases). The CDR3 loop spans 12 amino acids. The germline V gene encodes CDR1 MNHNS and CDR2 SASEGT. V was clipped by 6 bases and J by 3 bases, with 9 bases between them. CDR3 nucleotides: TGTGCCAGCAGGACGACTAGCTACGAGCAGTACTTC. Its translation is CASRTTSYEQYF.

The V gene is TRBV29-1, the J gene TRBJ2-7, with 16 bases identical to TRBD2. V shed 1 base, J shed 6 bases, and the junction held 3 bases outside the gene matches. CDR1 and CDR2 from the germline V gene are SQVTM and ANQGSEA. This CDR3 has 15 residues. The CDR3 sequence: CSVEVGTSGRGEQYF. CDR3 DNA: TGCAGCGTTGAAGTAGGGACTAGCGGGAGGGGCGAGCAGTACTTC.

This chain joins TRBV7-2 and TRBJ2-4; 10 nucleotides align to TRBD2. V was clipped by 4 bases and J by 7 bases; unmatched bases: 4. CDR1 SGHTA and CDR2 FQGNSA come from the germline V gene. The CDR3 has 14 amino acids. The CDR3 DNA sequence: TGTGCCAGCAGCTCGCTAGCGGGGGTTAACATTCAGTACTTC. It yields the protein CASSSLAGVNIQYF.

V and J are TRBV15 and TRBJ2-3, with D possibly matching TRBD1 (5 bases). Deletions cut 0 bases from V and 2 bases from J, with 12 bases between. This CDR3 is built from 16 residues. Germline lookup yields CDR1 LNHNV and CDR2 YYDKDF (reference sequence). The CDR3: CATSRDGARNTDTQYF. The CDR3 DNA reads TGTGCCACCAGCAGAGATGGGGCTAGAAACACAGATACGCAGTATTTT.

This chain joins TRBV19 and TRBJ2-7; 9 nucleotides match TRBD2. CDR1 is LNHDA and CDR2 is SQIVND in the germline V gene (reference sequence). The trim removed 4 bases at V and 3 bases at J, leaving 4 bases unmatched. The CDR3 consists of 14 residues. For the CDR3, the DNA is TGTGCCAGTAGTAATCGCGGGGGGGACTACGAGCAGTACTTC. Translation: CASSNRGGDYEQYF.

The chain employs TRBV5-1 and TRBJ2-3; D call uncertain. Trimming removed 4 bases at V and 2 bases at J, with 11 bases between. The CDR3 runs to 14 residues. Germline CDR1 and CDR2: SGHRS and YFSETQ. CDR3 nucleotides: TGCGCCAGCAGCGGCGGCAGCCCCACAGATACGCAGTATTTT. This encodes CASSGGSPTDTQYF. Supplemented by reference TRBV5-1 and TRBJ2-3, the full variable domain reads KAGVTQTPRYLIKTRGQQVTLSCSPISGHRSVSWYQQTPGQGLQFLFEYFSETQRNKGNFPGRFSGRQFSNSRSEMNVSTLELGDSALYLCASSGGSPTDTQYFGPGTRLTVL.

The gene calls are TRBV6-1 and TRBJ1-5; D is ambiguous. V lost 5 bases, J lost 5 bases, and 13 bases lay in between. The germline gives CDR1 MNHNS, CDR2 SASEGT. The CDR3 totals 14 residues. CDR3 coding DNA: TGTGCCAGCAGTTTGGCCCCTGATGATCAGCCCCAGCATTTT. Its translation: CASSLAPDDQPQHF.

The chain has TRBV19 and TRBJ2-3; maybe TRBD2 (5 bases). Looked up from germline, CDR1 is LNHDA and CDR2 is SQIVND (reference sequence). This CDR3 is 13 amino acids long. V lost 1 base, J lost 10 bases, and 12 bases lay in between. In DNA, the CDR3 is TGTGCCAGTAGTATAGTCGGGGAGAGGGCGCAGTATTTT. It encodes CASSIVGERAQYF.

The chain is built from TRBV7-2 and TRBJ1-1; 8 bases fit TRBD1. Germline CDR1 reads SGHTA; CDR2 reads FQGNSA. This CDR3 has 13 residues. V trimming: 5 bases; J trimming: 10 bases; junction bases outside the gene matches: 9. The CDR3 DNA reads TGTGCCAGCAGCCCTTACGGACAGGGCGGAGCTTTCTTT. Translating it yields CASSPYGQGGAFF.

The chain combines TRBV6-5 with TRBJ2-7; a possible D gene is TRBD2 (5 bases). The V gene's germline CDR1 is MNHEY and CDR2 SVGAGI. The V and J ends lost 0 bases and 6 bases respectively, with 15 bases between them. The CDR3 is made up of 15 amino acids. As DNA, the CDR3 is TGTGCCAGCAGTTACTCGGGCGGGCTAGAATCCGAGCAGTACTTC. Translating gives CASSYSGGLESEQYF.

This clone was seen more than once but under ten times. In DNA, the CDR3 is TGTGCCAGCAAAGGGAGCAGGGGCTACACCTTC. Translation gives CASKGSRGYTF. V usage is TRBV27 and J usage is TRBJ1-2; D is undetermined. Trimming removed 7 bases at V and 8 bases at J, with 11 bases between. Germline CDR1 reads MNHEY; CDR2 reads SMNVEV (reference sequence). This CDR3 has 11 amino acids.

The rearrangement joins TRBV9 to TRBJ1-4, with 7 bases that match TRBD1. The CDR3 consists of 15 residues. Germline CDR1 is SGDLS and CDR2 is YYNGEE. Trimming took 3 bases from V and 6 from J; bases not matched to a gene: 8. Here the CDR3 reads CASSAWGQGDEKLFF. The DNA for the CDR3 is TGTGCCAGCAGCGCGTGGGGTCAGGGGGATGAAAAACTGTTTTTT. Supplemented by reference TRBV9 and TRBJ1-4, the full variable domain reads DSGVTQTPKHLITATGQRVTLRCSPRSGDLSVYWYQQSLDQGLQFLIQYYNGEERAKGNILERFSAQQFPDLHSELNLSSLELGDSALYFCASSAWGQGDEKLFFGSGTQLSVL.

This chain joins TRBV19 and TRBJ1-1, with a possible D match to TRBD1 (5 bases). The CDR3 runs to 15 residues. Trimming left V 4 bases short and J 10 bases short, with 22 bases between. Germline V lookup: CDR1 LNHDA, CDR2 SQIVND (reference sequence). The CDR3 region is CASSNDVWTSQGAFF. In DNA form, the CDR3 reads TGTGCCAGTAGTAATGATGTCTGGACATCCCAAGGAGCTTTCTTT.

This chain links TRBV6-5 with TRBJ2-5, with TRBD2 identical over 10 bases. V shed 3 bases and J 5 bases; nucleotides not matched to a gene: 6. Germline values: CDR1 MNHEY, CDR2 SVGAGI. The CDR3 covers 15 residues. The CDR3 sequence is CASSYSPSGGETQYF. In DNA, the CDR3 is TGTGCCAGCAGTTATTCCCCTAGCGGGGGCGAGACCCAGTACTTC.

By share, this clone counts as medium-sized. This chain links TRBV27 with TRBJ1-2; maybe TRBD1 (5 bases). The V end was cut by 3 bases, the J end by 8 bases, with 16 bases between. Germline V gene data show CDR1 as MNHEY and CDR2 as SMNVEV (reference sequence). CDR3 length: 14 amino acids. CDR3 in amino acids: CASSFLPAGLGYTF. For the CDR3, the DNA is TGTGCCAGCAGTTTTCTCCCGGCAGGGCTCGGCTACACCTTC.

Concerning this clone itself: At one boundary the junction diverges from the germline segment, which might be a read error. The chain combines TRBV7-9 with TRBJ2-7; maybe TRBD1 (5 bases). The germline CDR1 and CDR2 sequences are SEHNR and FQNEAQ (reference sequence). The CDR3 loop spans 11 amino acids. The CDR3 DNA sequence: TGTTCCAGCAGCTTATCTGGGGCGCAGTACTTC. Protein sequence: CSSSLSGAQYF.

V is TRBV30 and J is TRBJ1-1; 9 nucleotides match TRBD1. After removal of 5 bases from V and 2 bases from J, the junction contained 6 bases not matched to a gene. This CDR3 is 14 amino acids long. The germline V gene encodes CDR1 GTSNPN and CDR2 SVGIG (reference sequence). CDR3 sequence: CAWETGGFNTEAFF. The CDR3 nucleotides are TGTGCCTGGGAGACAGGGGGTTTTAACACTGAAGCTTTCTTT.

V usage is TRBV10-2 and J usage is TRBJ2-7, with TRBD1 as a possible D gene (5 bases). There are 11 residues in the CDR3. CDR1 WSHSY and CDR2 SAAADI come from the germline V gene. V lost 4 bases to trimming and J lost 6 bases, with 7 bases between them. The CDR3 loop reads CASSGRAEQYF. The CDR3 coding sequence is TGCGCCAGCAGTGGCAGGGCCGAGCAGTACTTC.

The chain employs TRBV5-8 and TRBJ1-3; TRBD1 matches 8 bases. Germline lookup yields CDR1 SGHTS and CDR2 YDEGEE. V lost 6 bases, J lost 4 bases, and 12 bases stayed unmatched. CDR3 length: 16 residues. CDR3: CASINVRGRTGNTIYF. The DNA of the CDR3 is TGTGCCAGCATCAACGTCAGGGGGCGTACAGGAAACACCATATATTTT.

The chain has TRBV11-3 and TRBJ2-2, with 8 bases aligning to TRBD2. V gave up 5 bases and J gave up 7 bases; unmatched junction bases: 12. Germline loops: CDR1 SGHNT, CDR2 YENEEA. The CDR3 has 16 amino acids. CDR3 DNA sequence: TGTGCCAGCAGCCGAGCTACTAGCGGAGGGAGCGGGGAGCTGTTTTTT. This sequence encodes CASSRATSGGSGELFF.

Notes on this clone: The identical CDR3 is also encoded by other nucleotide sequences in the sample. This chain connects TRBV4-1 to TRBJ1-6, with 8 bases matching TRBD1. The germline V gene encodes CDR1 MGHRA and CDR2 YSYEKL. This CDR3 is built from 15 residues. The V gene end was trimmed by 4 bases and the J gene end by 7 bases; junction bases not matched to a gene: 6. In DNA form, the CDR3 reads TGCGCCAGCAGCCGGAAGACAGGGGACAATTCACCCCTCCACTTT. Amino acids: CASSRKTGDNSPLHF.